One and the same sample provided the 4 T cell receptor beta chains below, sequenced in a study of OX40 agonist ivuxolimab in advanced cancers. The data were produced by immunoSEQ multiplex PCR, yet TCRdb's version contains in-frame clones alone and is incomplete. Of around 20,000 clones in the sample, around 90% were seen once. Sequenced here: CD4+ or CD8+ T cells sorted from blood, sampled in a trial of the OX40 agonist ivuxolimab. The source is an adult with an advanced solid tumor such as melanoma, head and neck, liver or kidney cancer.

The chain joins TRBV10-3 to TRBJ1-5; D remains ambiguous. Germline-derived CDR1 and CDR2 are ENHRY and SYGVKD. With 0 bases removed from V and 3 bases from J, the gap between germline ends came to 9 bases. The CDR3 runs to 15 residues. CDR3 in amino acids: CAISESETSNQPQHF. DNA for the CDR3: TGTGCCATCAGTGAGTCGGAGACATCCAATCAGCCCCAGCATTTT.

This sequence joins TRBV19 and TRBJ2-2; perhaps D is TRBD1 or TRBD2 (5 bases each). This CDR3 comprises 14 residues. Deletions cut 7 bases from V and 3 bases from J, with 12 bases between. The germline V gene has CDR1 LNHDA and CDR2 SQIVND (reference sequence). CDR3 bases: TGTGCCAGTAAGGGACCGGTCGACACCGGGGAGCTGTTTTTT. This translates into CASKGPVDTGELFF.

The chain employs TRBV15 and TRBJ2-2, with unresolved D. The CDR3 loop spans 16 amino acids. Trimming left V 3 bases short and J 0 bases short, with 11 bases between. The germline V gene has CDR1 LNHNV and CDR2 YYDKDF (reference sequence). DNA of the CDR3: TGTGCCACCAGCAGGTGGGTAGGGTCGAACACCGGGGAGCTGTTTTTT. Its translation is CATSRWVGSNTGELFF.

The rearrangement joins TRBV28 to TRBJ1-2; D is possibly TRBD1 (5 bases). The CDR3 length is 14 residues. Per germline, CDR1 MDHEN and CDR2 SYDVKM. Trimming stripped 6 bases from V and 5 bases from J, with 16 bases between. CDR3 sequence: CASSPTVLLYGYTF. CDR3 in DNA: TGTGCCAGCAGCCCGACAGTCCTTCTTTATGGCTACACCTTC.